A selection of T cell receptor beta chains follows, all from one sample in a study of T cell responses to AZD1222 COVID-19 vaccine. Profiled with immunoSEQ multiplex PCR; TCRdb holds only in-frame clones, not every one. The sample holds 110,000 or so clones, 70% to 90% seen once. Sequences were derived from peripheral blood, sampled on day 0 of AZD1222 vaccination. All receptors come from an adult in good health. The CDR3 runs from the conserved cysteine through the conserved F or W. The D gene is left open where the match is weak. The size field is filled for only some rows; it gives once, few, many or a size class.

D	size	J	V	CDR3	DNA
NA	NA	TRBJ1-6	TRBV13	CASSPPPNYNSPLHF	TGTGCCAGCAGCCCTCCCCCCAACTATAATTCACCCCTCCACTTT
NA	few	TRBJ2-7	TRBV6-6	CASSYEAGQSYEQYF	TGTGCCAGCAGTTACGAGGCAGGGCAATCCTACGAGCAGTACTTC
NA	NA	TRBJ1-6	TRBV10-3	CAIRITENSPLHF	TGTGCCATCAGGATCACAGAAAATTCACCCCTCCACTTT
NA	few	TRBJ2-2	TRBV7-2	CASSLMGRVTGELFF	TGTGCCAGCAGCTTAATGGGGAGAGTCACCGGGGAGCTGTTTTTT
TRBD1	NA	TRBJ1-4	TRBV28	CASSPLTGTGFEKLFF	TGTGCCAGCAGCCCTCTTACCGGGACAGGGTTTGAAAAACTGTTTTTT
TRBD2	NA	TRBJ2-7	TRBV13	CASSKSSGGAGEQYF	TGTGCCAGCAGCAAGTCGAGCGGGGGGGCTGGGGAGCAGTACTTC
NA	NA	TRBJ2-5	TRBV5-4	CASSLRGVGHGETQYF	TGTGCCAGCAGCTTGAGAGGGGTCGGACATGGGGAGACCCAGTACTTC
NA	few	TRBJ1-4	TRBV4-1	CASSQDKDLQFGKLFF	TGCGCCAGCAGCCAAGATAAGGACCTCCAGTTCGGAAAACTGTTTTTT
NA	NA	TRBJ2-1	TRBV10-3	CAIGVSTANSYNEQFF	TGTGCCATCGGGGTATCCACTGCCAACTCCTACAATGAGCAGTTCTTC
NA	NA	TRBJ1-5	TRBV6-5	CASRLYSNQPQHF	TGTGCCAGTAGGCTCTATAGCAATCAGCCCCAGCATTTT
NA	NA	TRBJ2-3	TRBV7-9	CASSPPGLPQSDTQYF	TGTGCCAGCAGCCCCCCGGGACTCCCTCAGTCAGATACGCAGTATTTT
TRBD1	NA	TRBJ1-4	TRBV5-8	CASSEGQLVVEKLFF	TGTGCCAGCAGCGAGGGACAGCTAGTGGTTGAAAAACTGTTTTTT
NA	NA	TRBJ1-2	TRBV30	CAYRSGRLTNYGYTF	TGTGCCTATCGATCCGGCCGGCTCACTAACTATGGCTACACCTTC
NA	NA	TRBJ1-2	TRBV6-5	CASTYSDGYTF	TGTGCCAGCACGTACAGCGATGGCTACACCTTC
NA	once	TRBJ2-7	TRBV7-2	CASSFAGSGEQYF	TGTGCCAGCAGCTTCGCGGGGTCTGGGGAGCAGTACTTC
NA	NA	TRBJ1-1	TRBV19	CASSNRGGDTEAFF	TGTGCCAGTAGTAATCGCGGAGGGGACACTGAAGCTTTCTTT
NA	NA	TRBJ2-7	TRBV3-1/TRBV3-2	CASSQARSYEQYF	TGTGCCAGCAGCCAAGCCAGAAGCTACGAGCAGTACTTC
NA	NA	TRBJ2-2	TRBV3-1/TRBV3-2	CASSQQDVPGHQVVGELFF	TGTGCCAGCAGCCAACAAGACGTACCGGGACATCAAGTAGTCGGGGAGCTGTTTTTT
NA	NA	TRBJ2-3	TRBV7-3	CASSPLMGDTQYF	TGTGCCAGCAGTCCCCTCATGGGAGATACGCAGTATTTT
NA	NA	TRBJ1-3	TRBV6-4	CASSESISGNTIYF	TGTGCCAGCAGTGAGTCAATCTCTGGAAACACCATATATTTT
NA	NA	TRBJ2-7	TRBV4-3	CASSRGRISGAGGTYEQYF	TGCGCCAGCAGCCGAGGGAGGATATCAGGGGCAGGGGGAACCTACGAGCAGTACTTC
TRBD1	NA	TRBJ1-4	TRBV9	CASSAPGTGGYGAEKLFF	TGTGCCAGCAGCGCCCCAGGGACAGGGGGGTATGGTGCTGAAAAACTGTTTTTT
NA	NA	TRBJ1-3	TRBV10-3	CAITADTYSGNTIYF	TGTGCCATCACGGCAGATACGTACTCTGGAAACACCATATATTTT
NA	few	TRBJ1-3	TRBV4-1	CASSQDGLQRQAGNTIYF	TGCGCCAGCAGCCAAGATGGGCTCCAGAGGCAGGCTGGAAACACCATATATTTT
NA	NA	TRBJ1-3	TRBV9	CASSLSGVSGNTIYF	TGTGCCAGCAGCCTCTCGGGGGTCTCTGGAAACACCATATATTTT
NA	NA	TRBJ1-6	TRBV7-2	CASSLVGLTNSPLHF	TGTGCCAGCAGCTTAGTAGGACTTACCAATTCACCCCTCCACTTT
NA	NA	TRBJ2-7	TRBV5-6	CASSLTGLRDVSYEQYF	TGTGCCAGCAGCTTGACGGGCCTCCGGGACGTCTCCTACGAGCAGTACTTC
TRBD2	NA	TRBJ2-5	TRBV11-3	CASSSGLAGASPQETQYF	TGTGCCAGCAGCTCCGGACTAGCGGGGGCGTCCCCTCAAGAGACCCAGTACTTC
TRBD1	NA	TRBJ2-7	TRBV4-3	CASSPDRGLLEQYF	TGCGCCAGCAGCCCGGACAGGGGTCTCCTCGAGCAGTACTTC
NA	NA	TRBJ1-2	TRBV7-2	CASSFVVSGGYTF	TGTGCCAGCAGCTTCGTGGTCTCAGGTGGCTACACCTTC
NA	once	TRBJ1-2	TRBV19	CASSNLGGNNYGYTF	TGTGCCAGTAGCAACCTTGGTGGGAATAACTATGGCTACACCTTC
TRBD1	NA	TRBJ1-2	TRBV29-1	CSARDQGVNYGYTF	TGCAGCGCTAGGGACCAGGGGGTTAACTATGGCTACACCTTC
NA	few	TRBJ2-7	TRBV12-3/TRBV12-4	CASSPRGSYEQYF	TGTGCCAGCAGCCCCAGGGGTTCCTACGAGCAGTACTTC
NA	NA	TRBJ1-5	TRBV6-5	CASKRTDSNQPQHF	TGTGCCAGCAAACGGACGGATAGCAATCAGCCCCAGCATTTT
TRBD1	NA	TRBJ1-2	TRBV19	CASSTRDRGYPLGYTF	TGTGCCAGTAGTACTCGGGACAGGGGGTACCCATTGGGCTACACCTTC
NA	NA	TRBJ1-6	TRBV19	CASSISHGEGPLHF	TGTGCCAGTAGTATATCCCACGGGGAAGGACCCCTCCACTTT
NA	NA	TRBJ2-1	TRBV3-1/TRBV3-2	CASSQGVRRASSYNEQFF	TGTGCCAGCAGCCAAGGAGTTCGGCGGGCCAGCTCCTACAATGAGCAGTTCTTC
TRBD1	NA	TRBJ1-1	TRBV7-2	CASSAGTARVEAFF	TGTGCCAGCAGCGCCGGGACAGCCCGTGTGGAAGCTTTCTTT
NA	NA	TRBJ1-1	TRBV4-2	CASSQVPGAANTEAFF	TGTGCCAGCAGCCAAGTTCCGGGGGCCGCCAACACTGAAGCTTTCTTT
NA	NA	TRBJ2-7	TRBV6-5	CASRADPYEQYF	TGTGCCAGCAGGGCCGATCCCTACGAGCAGTACTTC
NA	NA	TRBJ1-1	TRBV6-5	CASSSDGGPNTEAFF	TGTGCCAGCAGTAGTGATGGAGGGCCGAACACTGAAGCTTTCTTT
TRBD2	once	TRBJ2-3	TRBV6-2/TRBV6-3	CASSYPTSGALRDTQYF	TGTGCCAGCAGTTACCCCACTAGCGGGGCCCTTAGGGATACGCAGTATTTT
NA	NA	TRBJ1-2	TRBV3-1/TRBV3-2	CASSFTGAGEGGYTF	TGTGCCAGCAGCTTCACCGGGGCGGGGGAGGGCGGCTACACCTTC
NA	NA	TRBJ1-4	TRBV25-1	CASSQGYEKLFF	TGTGCCAGCAGTCAAGGGTATGAAAAACTGTTTTTT
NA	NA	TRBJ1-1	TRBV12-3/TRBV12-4	CASSRGPETEAFF	TGTGCCAGCAGTCGAGGTCCGGAGACTGAAGCTTTCTTT
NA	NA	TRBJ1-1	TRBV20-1	CSAPGTRRAFF	TGCAGTGCTCCAGGGACCAGGAGGGCTTTCTTT
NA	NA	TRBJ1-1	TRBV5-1	CASSTAGSGNTEAFF	TGCGCCAGCAGCACAGCGGGGTCGGGGAACACTGAAGCTTTCTTT
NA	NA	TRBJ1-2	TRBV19	CASSMGTGYGYTF	TGTGCCAGTAGTATGGGAACGGGCTATGGCTACACCTTC
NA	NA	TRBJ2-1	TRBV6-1	CASSEVYEQFF	TGTGCCAGCAGTGAAGTGTATGAGCAGTTCTTC
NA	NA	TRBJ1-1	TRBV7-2	CASSKADRRAYTEAFF	TGTGCCAGCAGCAAAGCGGACAGACGGGCCTACACTGAAGCTTTCTTT
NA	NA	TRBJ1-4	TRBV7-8	CASSGGSDLGKLFF	TGTGCCAGCAGCGGGGGTAGTGATTTGGGAAAACTGTTTTTT
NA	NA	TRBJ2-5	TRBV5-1	CASSLVADQETQYF	TGCGCCAGCAGCTTGGTTGCAGACCAAGAGACCCAGTACTTC
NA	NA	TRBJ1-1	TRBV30	CAWTPGGMNTEAFF	TGTGCCTGGACCCCCGGGGGGATGAACACTGAAGCTTTCTTT
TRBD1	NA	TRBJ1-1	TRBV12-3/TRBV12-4	CASRGQGETEAFF	TGTGCCAGTAGAGGACAGGGTGAAACTGAAGCTTTCTTT
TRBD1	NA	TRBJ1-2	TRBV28	CASSFPPGDRLEVYGYTF	TGTGCCAGCAGTTTCCCCCCTGGGGACAGGTTGGAGGTCTATGGCTACACCTTC